These 5 T cell receptor beta chains originate from one sample sequenced in a study of patients and donors after allogeneic stem cell transplantation. TCRdb re-called the RT-PCR reads with MiXCR, one entry per CDR3 protein. The table lists approximately 98,000 distinct CDR3 sequences, approximately 40% of them singletons. Sequences were obtained from blood, either unsorted or a sorted T cell fraction (not recorded which). The receptors derive from a human donor who was either an allogeneic HSCT recipient or a stem cell or donor lymphocyte infusion donor (not recorded which). It is not recorded whose cells these are; they may come from a transplant donor.

The V call is TRBV27, the J call TRBJ2-1; 12 bases align to TRBD2. V was pared by 4 bases and J by 3 bases, with 13 bases of the junction left unmatched. CDR3 size: 19 residues. Germline-derived CDR1 and CDR2 are MNHEY and SMNVEV (reference sequence). This CDR3 is CASSSHGASGRAVYNEQFF. The CDR3, as DNA: TGTGCCAGCAGTTCCCATGGGGCTAGCGGGAGGGCCGTCTACAATGAGCAGTTCTTC.

In this sample, this clonotype turned up a few times. The V and J genes are TRBV7-2 and TRBJ2-1; D is perhaps TRBD2 (5 bases). This CDR3 has 13 residues. Per the germline V gene, CDR1 is SGHTA and CDR2 is FQGNSA. The V and J ends lost 1 base and 7 bases respectively, with 8 bases between them. Written as DNA, the CDR3 is TGTGCCAGCAGCTTAGAGAGGGTAAATGAGCAGTTCTTC. Protein: CASSLERVNEQFF.

This clonotype was counted only a few times. V gene TRBV28 combines with J gene TRBJ2-7; tentative D call: TRBD2 (5 bases). This CDR3 has 14 amino acids. The V gene lost 5 bases and the J gene lost 0 bases, with 11 bases spanning the gap. CDR1 is MDHEN and CDR2 is SYDVKM in the germline V gene. The CDR3 spells CASSLPGSSYEQYF. CDR3 nucleotides: TGTGCCAGCAGTCTCCCGGGGAGCTCCTACGAGCAGTACTTC.

The chain couples TRBV2 to TRBJ1-1; 7 nucleotides agree with TRBD1. The CDR3 runs 13 residues. Germline V gene sequence: CDR1 SNHLY, CDR2 FYNNEI. V gave up 9 bases and J gave up 1 base; unmatched junction bases: 5. CDR3 in amino acids: CASHRGRNTEAFF. CDR3 DNA: TGTGCCAGTCACAGGGGAAGGAACACTGAAGCTTTCTTT.

V usage is TRBV20-1 and J usage is TRBJ2-2; D possibly corresponds to TRBD1 (6 bases). From germline, CDR1 is DFQATT and CDR2 SNEGSKA (reference sequence). The V and J ends lost 3 bases and 6 bases respectively, with 11 bases between them. CDR3 length equals 13 residues. CDR3 sequence reads: CSASTGTAGELFF. DNA for the CDR3: TGCAGTGCTAGTACAGGGACCGCCGGGGAGCTGTTTTTT.